This T cell receptor beta chain was obtained from a study of T cells in Graves' hyperthyroidism and ophthalmopathy. Researchers took RNA transcripts and amplified the TCR beta CDR3 regions from them. HTBI primers were the set used in a first-round RT-PCR of the TCR CDR3. From the multiplex PCR reads, TCRdb called clonotypes with MiXCR, one entry per CDR3 protein. The sample consists of under 400,000 distinct CDR3 sequences, about 15% of them appearing once. Looked up from germline, CDR1 is SGHAT and CDR2 is FQNNGV. The J segment lost 5 bases and the V segment lost 5 bases, leaving 8 bases of the junction unmatched. The CDR3 is 16 residues long. This clonotype was counted many times. Subjects aged 18 to 65 presented with newly diagnosed hyperthyroidism of less than 2 months' duration. Blood sampling occurred at first hyperthyroidism diagnosis, ahead of any ophthalmopathy symptoms. Isolation of PBMCs was performed on 9.5 to 10 ml fresh peripheral blood.

The sequence was collected from a woman aged 18-29 years with Graves' hyperthyroidism that later progressed to Graves' ophthalmopathy. The chain is built from TRBV11-2 and TRBJ2-3; 12 positions agree with TRBD1. The sample taken for sequencing was blood. The chain's CDR3 is CASSVRGQGAGDTQYF. The CDR3 nucleotides are TGTGCCAGCAGCGTCCGGGGACAGGGGGCAGGAGATACGCAGTATTTT.